This TCR beta chain was sequenced for a study of blood T cells in healthy people across ages. Donors were healthy Caucasian individuals from Russia aged about 6 to 90. Study results and caveats: The long-lived group displayed more naive CD4+ cells, plus higher diversity, than the aged donors did.

Germline V gene lookup returns CDR1 MGHRA and CDR2 YSYEKL. Deletions cut 1 base from V and 0 bases from J, with 11 bases between. This CDR3 comprises 16 residues. Concerning this clonotype itself: Its specificity is not known.

Then a second PCR, running roughly 7 to 11 cycles, was carried out with a sample-barcoded 5' primer and a J-beta primer mix. TCRdb analysed the 5' RACE reads with MiXCR anew, one entry per CDR3 protein. The table has 800,000 to 1,300,000 distinct CDR3 sequences, 20% to 25% seen once; the top ten hold around 0.7%. This same sample was also part of a study on T cells of mothers and their children.

This chain uses TRBV4-1 with TRBJ2-3; perhaps TRBD2 as D (6 bases). Sequencing input: blood. The origin of this receptor is a girl aged 2-10 years in good health. The CDR3 spells CASSQGPSVSTDTQYF. CDR3 sequence (DNA): TGCGCCAGCAGCCAAGGCCCTAGCGTTAGCACAGATACGCAGTATTTT.